One and the same sample provided the 29 T cell receptor beta chains below, sequenced in a study of CD8 T cells in Susac syndrome. The RNA input was roughly 0.45 to 1 ug, and it was reverse transcribed with random hexamers. TCRdb reprocessed the immunoSEQ multiplex PCR reads with MiXCR, giving one entry per CDR3 protein. The sample lists approximately 190,000 distinct CDR3 sequences; about 93% were seen once. Material: CD4+ T cells from PBMCs. These receptors were collected from a human donor in good health.

This clonotype was seen a few times. This rearrangement joins TRBV7-2 to TRBJ2-5; 8 bases line up with TRBD1. There are 14 residues in the CDR3. V lost 4 bases, J lost 3 bases, and 4 bases stayed unmatched. Germline V gene data show CDR1 as SGHTA and CDR2 as FQGNSA. CDR3 protein: CASSSRTGKETQYF. Here the CDR3 DNA reads TGTGCCAGCAGCTCCCGGACAGGGAAAGAGACCCAGTACTTC.

The CDR3 DNA reads as TGTGCCAGCAGCCAAGAAGGATCGGCCGCCAAAAACATTCAGTACTTC. Protein product: CASSQEGSAAKNIQYF. The V call is TRBV14, the J call TRBJ2-4; D remains unclear. The CDR3 length is 16 residues. The germline V gene has CDR1 SGHDN and CDR2 FVKESK. V was trimmed by 0 bases and J by 1 base, leaving 10 bases between them.

The table lists this clonotype with a few counts. This chain uses TRBV5-4 with TRBJ2-3; D unresolved. The CDR3 consists of 12 residues. Trimming left V 4 bases short and J 0 bases short, with 3 bases between. Germline V gene data show CDR1 as SGHNT and CDR2 as YYREEE (reference sequence). DNA for the CDR3: TGTGCCAGCAGCGGTAGCACAGATACGCAGTATTTT. This translates into CASSGSTDTQYF.

This rearrangement joins TRBV5-1 to TRBJ2-1, with 11 bases matching TRBD2. V dropped 4 bases and J dropped 4; count of bases not matched to a gene: 7. Germline values: CDR1 SGHRS, CDR2 YFSETQ. The CDR3 contains 16 residues. CDR3 nucleotide sequence: TGCGCCAGCAGCGTGGTGGCTAGCGGGGGGTACAATGAGCAGTTCTTC. Translated, it gives CASSVVASGGYNEQFF.

The chain carries TRBV12-5 and TRBJ1-1, with 10 bases that match TRBD1. The ends lost 6 bases at V and 0 bases at J; junction bases unmatched: 4. This CDR3 has 15 residues. The V gene's germline CDR1 is LGHNT and CDR2 FRNRAP. CDR3 sequence: CASGTGQGLNTEAFF. In DNA form, the CDR3 reads TGTGCTAGTGGCACGGGACAGGGGTTGAACACTGAAGCTTTCTTT.

The chain uses TRBV6-6 and TRBJ1-5; tentatively, D is TRBD1 (5 bases). Trimming took off 5 bases at V and 0 bases at J, with 11 bases between the two ends. Germline V gene lookup returns CDR1 MNHNY and CDR2 SVGAGI (reference sequence). The CDR3 loop spans 15 amino acids. CDR3 protein: CASSLRQGSNQPQHF. CDR3 DNA sequence: TGTGCCAGCAGTCTCCGTCAGGGTAGCAATCAGCCCCAGCATTTT.

CDR3 region: CASSLGQGHRNQPQHF. The CDR3 DNA reads as TGTGCCAGCAGCTTAGGACAGGGGCACCGCAATCAGCCCCAGCATTTT. The J gene is TRBJ1-5, the V gene TRBV7-9; 8 nucleotides agree with TRBD1. V gave up 1 base and J gave up 2 bases; unmatched junction bases: 4. This CDR3 region has 16 residues. Looked up from germline, CDR1 is SEHNR and CDR2 is FQNEAQ (reference sequence). Variable domain in full (rest from reference TRBV7-9 and TRBJ1-5): DTGVSQNPRHKITKRGQNVTFRCDPISEHNRLYWYRQTLGQGPEFLTYFQNEAQLEKSRLLSDRFSAERPKGSFSTLEIQRTEQGDSAMYLCASSLGQGHRNQPQHFGDGTRLSIL.

The chain links TRBV3-1 to TRBJ2-5, with 13 bases aligning to TRBD2. V was clipped by 3 bases and J by 2 bases; unmatched bases: 9. Germline lookup yields CDR1 LGHDT and CDR2 YNNKEL (reference sequence). The CDR3 runs to 18 residues. In DNA form, the CDR3 reads TGTGCCAGCAGCCAGGCAACCCCGGGACTAGCGGGGCAAGAGACCCAGTACTTC. Translating it yields CASSQATPGLAGQETQYF.

This sequence joins TRBV5-1 and TRBJ1-2, with D possibly matching TRBD1 (5 bases). The CDR3 loop spans 15 amino acids. Germline lookup yields CDR1 SGHRS and CDR2 YFSETQ. Trimming shortened V by 5 bases and J by 1 base, and 15 bases separated the two germline ends. This chain's CDR3 is CASRPGTNLNYGYTF. As DNA, the CDR3 is TGCGCCAGCAGACCCGGGACGAACCTTAACTATGGCTACACCTTC.

The chain is built from TRBV20-1 and TRBJ2-3, with a possible D match to TRBD2 (5 bases). CDR3 length: 13 amino acids. V lost 0 bases, J lost 1 base, and 5 bases lay in between. CDR1 and CDR2 from the germline V gene are DFQATT and SNEGSKA (reference sequence). The CDR3 sequence is CSAREGGTDTQYF. In DNA, the CDR3 is TGCAGTGCTAGAGAGGGAGGCACAGATACGCAGTATTTT.

J is TRBJ2-5 and V is TRBV5-1; 8 nucleotides agree with TRBD1. In germline, CDR1 is SGHRS, CDR2 YFSETQ. With 4 bases clipped from V and 4 bases from J, the junction kept 6 bases outside the gene matches. The CDR3 spans 14 residues. The CDR3 DNA is TGCGCCAGCAGCCTAGGACAGGGCCCAGAGACCCAGTACTTC. The encoded protein is CASSLGQGPETQYF.

The chain carries TRBV18 and TRBJ1-4; 9 bases line up with TRBD1. Germline V gene lookup returns CDR1 KGHSH and CDR2 LQKENI. The CDR3 contains 14 residues. After removal of 8 bases from V and 5 bases from J, the junction contained 6 bases not matched to a gene. Here the CDR3 reads CASRTDRGNEKLFF. In nucleotides, the CDR3 is TGTGCCAGCCGCACCGACAGGGGGAATGAAAAACTGTTTTTT.

The chain has TRBV19 and TRBJ2-3, with a weak D call TRBD2 (5 bases). The CDR3 is made up of 16 amino acids. CDR1 and CDR2 (germline): LNHDA, SQIVND (reference sequence). The V and J ends lost 3 bases and 1 base respectively, with 14 bases between them. CDR3: CASSILDQRGTDTQYF. The CDR3 DNA reads as TGTGCCAGTAGTATCCTGGACCAGAGGGGCACAGATACGCAGTATTTT.

V is TRBV18 and J is TRBJ2-7, with D possibly being TRBD1 (5 bases). Germline CDR1 is KGHSH and CDR2 is LQKENI. The CDR3 runs 13 residues. The V end lost 1 base, the J end lost 1 base, and 5 bases lay between the germline ends. CDR3 nucleotide sequence: TGTGCCAGCTCACCACAGGGGTCCTACGAGCAGTACGTC. This gives the protein CASSPQGSYEQYV.

The genes are TRBV29-1 and TRBJ1-1; 7 nucleotides align to TRBD1. This CDR3 has 12 residues. The V gene end was trimmed by 7 bases and the J gene end by 4 bases; junction bases not matched to a gene: 6. Looked up from germline, CDR1 is SQVTM and CDR2 is ANQGSEA. The CDR3 DNA sequence: TGCAGCGCAACGACAGGGATCACTGAAGCTTTCTTT. Translated, it gives CSATTGITEAFF.

The rearrangement links TRBV6-5 to TRBJ2-1; 7 bases match TRBD1. V lost 6 bases, J lost 8 bases, and 7 bases stayed unmatched. This CDR3 is built from 13 residues. Germline V gene data show CDR1 as MNHEY and CDR2 as SVGAGI. CDR3 DNA: TGTGCCAGCAGATCAGACAGGGTCCATGAGCAGTTCTTC. It specifies CASRSDRVHEQFF.

The rearrangement joins TRBV6-2 or TRBV6-3 to TRBJ1-4; D is ambiguous. Trimming took off 8 bases at V and 3 bases at J, with 10 bases between the two ends. Per the germline V gene, CDR1 is MNHEY and CDR2 is SVGEGT. The CDR3 spans 13 residues. The chain's CDR3 is CASVREANEKLFF. DNA of the CDR3: TGTGCCAGCGTCCGTGAGGCTAATGAAAAACTGTTTTTT.

This chain links TRBV7-3 with TRBJ1-5, with TRBD1 matching over 7 bases. The V segment lost 2 bases and the J segment 9 bases; nucleotides outside the gene matches: 10. The V gene's germline CDR1 is SGHTA and CDR2 FQGTGA. CDR3 length: 15 residues. CDR3 in amino acids: CASSLHPGQEVPQHF. The CDR3 DNA is TGTGCCAGCAGCTTACACCCCGGACAGGAGGTGCCCCAGCATTTT.

The J gene is TRBJ1-3, the V gene TRBV10-3; 12 bases match TRBD1. CDR3 length: 15 residues. With V trimmed by 6 bases and J by 4 bases, 4 bases remained unmatched. Germline-derived CDR1 and CDR2 are ENHRY and SYGVKD. In nucleotides, the CDR3 is TGTGCCATCAGCACGGGACAGGGGGCCGGAAACACCATATATTTT. This sequence encodes CAISTGQGAGNTIYF.

The V and J genes are TRBV14 and TRBJ2-6; D is uncertain. From germline, CDR1 is SGHDN and CDR2 FVKESK. There are 13 residues in the CDR3. Trimming pared 1 base from V and 4 bases from J, leaving 2 bases between. CDR3 coding DNA: TGTGCCAGCAGCCAAGCGGGGGCCAACGTCCTGACTTTC. As protein: CASSQAGANVLTF. Full variable domain (rest looked up from reference TRBV14 and TRBJ2-6): EAGVTQFPSHSVIEKGQTVTLRCDPISGHDNLYWYRRVMGKEIKFLLHFVKESKQDESGMPNNRFLAERTGGTYSTLKVQPAELEDSGVYFCASSQAGANVLTFGAGSRLTVL.

The rearrangement joins TRBV28 to TRBJ1-5, with D maybe TRBD1 (5 bases). The CDR3 runs to 15 residues. V was pared by 3 bases and J by 5 bases, with 14 bases between. Per the germline V gene, CDR1 is MDHEN and CDR2 is SYDVKM. The CDR3: CASSFRGMGDQPQHF. As DNA, the CDR3 is TGTGCCAGCAGTTTCCGAGGGATGGGGGATCAGCCCCAGCATTTT.

In its sample, this clonotype was seen once. The gene calls are TRBV4-3 and TRBJ2-1, with a weak D call TRBD1 (5 bases). Germline values: CDR1 LGHNA, CDR2 YSLEER. V dropped 4 bases and J dropped 8 bases, with 15 bases sitting between them. The CDR3 has 14 residues. The CDR3 DNA is TGCGCCAGCAGCCGAGAAGCGTGGGGCGATGAGCAGTTCTTC. It codes for CASSREAWGDEQFF.

This clonotype appeared a single time. J is TRBJ1-5 and V is TRBV2; 7 bases agree with TRBD1. This CDR3 comprises 16 residues. The V segment lost 5 bases and the J segment 0 bases; nucleotides outside the gene matches: 7. CDR1 SNHLY and CDR2 FYNNEI come from the germline V gene. CDR3 nucleotide sequence: TGTGCCAGCAGTTCCATGGACAGGTATAGCAATCAGCCCCAGCATTTT. Its protein product is CASSSMDRYSNQPQHF.

The chain employs TRBV6-6 and TRBJ1-6, with D tentatively TRBD1 (6 bases). Trimming cost V 6 bases and J 8 bases, with 11 bases left between them. The CDR3 has 13 amino acids. The V gene's germline CDR1 is MNHNY and CDR2 SVGAGI (reference sequence). Here the CDR3 DNA reads TGTGCCAGCAGGAGGGGGGGTGATTCACCCCTCCACTTT. Translated, it gives CASRRGGDSPLHF.

The gene calls are TRBV20-1 and TRBJ1-4; TRBD1 matches 7 bases. CDR3 length: 15 residues. Unmatched junction bases numbered 7, after V lost 4 bases and J lost 2 bases. Germline CDR1 and CDR2: DFQATT and SNEGSKA (reference sequence). CDR3 protein: CSAKAPGGTNEKLFF. The CDR3 coding sequence is TGCAGTGCTAAGGCCCCAGGGGGGACTAATGAAAAACTGTTTTTT.

The J gene is TRBJ1-1, the V gene TRBV9; D unclear. V lost 7 bases, J lost 11 bases, and 18 bases lay in between. CDR3 size: 12 residues. CDR1 is SGDLS and CDR2 is YYNGEE in the germline V gene. The CDR3 DNA sequence: TGTGCCAGCGGCCCTGACCGGTTTGCTGCTTTCTTT. It is translated as CASGPDRFAAFF.

The rearrangement links TRBV2 to TRBJ1-2, with 7 bases fitting TRBD1. The CDR3 totals 14 residues. V lost 9 bases and J lost 4; bases outside the gene matches: 11. Germline CDR1 is SNHLY and CDR2 is FYNNEI. The CDR3 sequence: CASTKDRPGYGYTF. CDR3 coding DNA: TGTGCCAGTACAAAGGACAGGCCTGGCTATGGCTACACCTTC.

V gene TRBV7-8 combines with J gene TRBJ2-3; no firm D call. The CDR3 runs 13 residues. Germline CDR1 reads SGHVS; CDR2 reads FQNEAQ. V was cut by 8 bases and J by 0 bases, with 9 bases left in between. The CDR3, as DNA: TGTGCCAGCCGGATTGGTAGCACAGATACGCAGTATTTT. Its translation is CASRIGSTDTQYF.

J is TRBJ1-2 and V is TRBV6-5; D uncertain. The V and J ends lost 0 bases and 1 base respectively, with 27 bases between them. From germline, CDR1 is MNHEY and CDR2 SVGAGI. The CDR3 has 21 residues. CDR3 in amino acids: CASSYSRAVVGWTDLNYGYTF. The CDR3 region has the DNA TGTGCCAGCAGTTACTCGAGAGCGGTAGTCGGTTGGACTGACCTTAACTATGGCTACACCTTC.